A selection of T cell receptor beta chains follows, all from one sample in a study of T-cell memory formation after mild COVID-19. TCRdb redid the calling of the 5' RACE reads with MiXCR, one entry per CDR3 protein. Of roughly 450,000 distinct CDR3 sequences listed, roughly 18% are singletons. Source material: PBMCs or a T cell subset sorted from them (not recorded which). The receptors originated from an adult woman who had mild COVID-19 (a few samples of this study predate the infection). Cell type and time point are not known. Each CDR3 is given with its conserved first and last residue. The D gene is left open where the match is weak. Not all rows give a size; the values are once, few, many and, for expanded clones, a class.

>TRBV5-1|TRBJ1-1|many|TRBD1
CASSSGQGTEAFF
TGCGCCAGCAGCTCCGGACAGGGTACTGAAGCTTTCTTT
>TRBV7-2|TRBJ2-1|few|TRBD2
CASSYRLSGSSEQFF
TGTGCCAGCAGCTACCGACTAAGCGGGAGTTCTGAGCAGTTCTTC
>TRBV12-3/TRBV12-4|TRBJ1-5|many|NA
CASSLSSGQPQHF
TGTGCCAGCAGTTTGTCCAGCGGTCAGCCCCAGCATTTT
>TRBV4-1|TRBJ1-6|NA|NA
CASSQTQRYNSPLHF
TGCGCCAGCAGCCAAACCCAGCGGTATAATTCACCCCTCCACTTT
>TRBV6-2/TRBV6-3|TRBJ2-7|NA|TRBD1
CASVPGTVAYEQYF
TGTGCCAGCGTACCCGGGACAGTGGCCTACGAGCAGTACTTC
>TRBV7-8|TRBJ2-7|NA|NA
CASRRQTYEQYF
TGTGCCAGCAGGCGACAGACCTACGAGCAGTACTTC
>TRBV20-1|TRBJ2-7|few|TRBD1
CSARDGTAPYEQYF
TGCAGTGCTAGAGACGGGACAGCCCCCTACGAGCAGTACTTC
>TRBV7-3|TRBJ1-1|few|TRBD1
CASSYRQGANTEAFF
TGTGCCAGCAGCTACCGACAGGGGGCCAACACTGAAGCTTTCTTT
>TRBV12-3/TRBV12-4|TRBJ2-7|few|TRBD2
CASSPRLAGGPYEQYF
TGTGCCAGCAGTCCGAGACTAGCGGGAGGGCCTTACGAGCAGTACTTC
>TRBV20-1|TRBJ1-1|NA|TRBD1
CSARDANGQDEAFF
TGCAGTGCTAGAGACGCGAACGGACAGGACGAAGCTTTCTTT
>TRBV10-3|TRBJ2-1|few|TRBD2
CAITAGGSYNEQFF
TGTGCCATCACAGCGGGGGGCTCCTACAATGAGCAGTTCTTC
>TRBV29-1|TRBJ1-2|few|NA
CGGGSEANYGYTF
TGCGGTGGGGGTAGCGAGGCTAACTATGGCTACACCTTC
>TRBV7-9|TRBJ2-2|many|TRBD1
CASRFTGGATGELFF
TGTGCCAGCAGGTTCACAGGGGGCGCGACCGGGGAGCTGTTTTTT
>TRBV7-9|TRBJ2-6|NA|NA
CASSLAGGLEANVLTF
TGTGCCAGCAGCTTAGCGGGCGGGTTGGAGGCCAACGTCCTGACTTTC
>TRBV7-9|TRBJ2-2|NA|NA
CASSPRDTYTGELFF
TGTGCCAGCAGCCCCCGGGACACCTACACCGGGGAGCTGTTTTTT
>TRBV15|TRBJ2-5|few|TRBD2
CATSRDERGARLQETQYF
TGTGCCACCAGCAGAGATGAGCGGGGGGCTCGGTTACAAGAGACCCAGTACTTC
>TRBV7-9|TRBJ2-4|few|TRBD2
CASSLEVGTSGRLAKNIQYF
TGTGCCAGCAGCTTAGAGGTGGGGACTAGCGGACGGTTAGCCAAAAACATTCAGTACTTC
>TRBV12-3/TRBV12-4|TRBJ1-1|NA|NA
CASSFDGDNAFF
TGTGCCAGCAGTTTCGATGGGGATAATGCTTTCTTT
>TRBV29-1|TRBJ2-7|few|TRBD1
CSVEDETGPYEQYF
TGCAGCGTTGAAGATGAGACAGGGCCCTACGAGCAGTACTTC
>TRBV9|TRBJ2-7|NA|TRBD2
CASSSRLAGGYEQYF
TGTGCCAGCAGCTCTCGACTAGCGGGGGGCTACGAGCAGTACTTC
>TRBV5-1|TRBJ2-1|many|TRBD2
CASSLPTLAGGPNEQFF
TGCGCCAGCAGCTTGCCTACACTAGCGGGAGGGCCGAATGAGCAGTTCTTC
>TRBV18|TRBJ1-6|few|NA
CASSGDINSPLHF
TGTGCCAGCTCCGGGGACATCAATTCACCCCTCCACTTT
>TRBV12-3/TRBV12-4|TRBJ2-4|few|TRBD1
CASSTQGGAKNIQYF
TGTGCCAGCAGCACACAGGGGGGAGCCAAAAACATTCAGTACTTC
>TRBV7-9|TRBJ2-7|NA|NA
CASSLSSPPEQYF
TGTGCCAGCAGCTTAAGTTCCCCACCCGAGCAGTACTTC
>TRBV3-1|TRBJ2-3|NA|TRBD2
CASSHFSGLSTDTQYF
TGTGCCAGCAGCCATTTTAGCGGGCTTAGCACAGATACGCAGTATTTT
>TRBV4-1|TRBJ2-5|few|NA
CASSHRDWAGWRETQYF
TGCGCCAGCAGCCACCGCGACTGGGCGGGGTGGCGAGAGACCCAGTACTTC
>TRBV18|TRBJ1-1|NA|NA
CASSTQGTEAFF
TGTGCCAGCTCAACACAGGGCACTGAAGCTTTCTTT
>TRBV6-4|TRBJ1-1|few|NA
CASREQVSTEAFF
TGTGCCAGCAGAGAACAGGTATCCACTGAAGCTTTCTTT
>TRBV5-4|TRBJ2-2|NA|NA
CASSFGVANTGELFF
TGTGCCAGCAGCTTTGGCGTAGCGAACACCGGGGAGCTGTTTTTT
>TRBV12-3/TRBV12-4|TRBJ2-3|many|NA
CASTFRRTGRTDTQYF
TGTGCCAGCACCTTTCGCAGGACTGGACGCACAGATACGCAGTATTTT
>TRBV4-2|TRBJ2-3|NA|NA
CASSQDPIPAGRTDTQYF
TGTGCCAGCAGCCAAGATCCGATCCCTGCGGGGCGCACAGATACGCAGTATTTT
>TRBV20-1|TRBJ2-3|few|NA
CSARIAGSNPDTQYF
TGCAGTGCTAGAATCGCAGGGAGTAACCCAGATACGCAGTATTTT
>TRBV20-1|TRBJ2-3|NA|TRBD2
CSARTSGRGDTQYF
TGCAGTGCCCGGACTAGCGGGAGGGGGGATACGCAGTATTTT
>TRBV7-9|TRBJ1-5|NA|NA
CASSLEGGSQPQHF
TGTGCCAGCAGCTTAGAGGGGGGTAGTCAGCCCCAGCATTTT
>TRBV7-2|TRBJ2-1|many|NA
CASSSPGRSKFF
TGTGCCAGCAGCTCTCCGGGCCGTAGCAAGTTCTTC
>TRBV5-1|TRBJ1-5|few|TRBD1
CASSLGQGLDQPQHF
TGCGCCAGCAGCCTAGGACAGGGTCTGGATCAGCCCCAGCATTTT
>TRBV7-2|TRBJ1-5|few|TRBD1
CASSLEGTGFLPQHF
TGTGCCAGCAGCTTAGAGGGGACAGGGTTTCTGCCCCAGCATTTT
>TRBV27|TRBJ1-2|few|TRBD1
CASSIKGGTGQGDGYTF
TGTGCCAGCAGCATTAAAGGGGGGACAGGGCAAGGGGATGGCTACACCTTC
>TRBV12-3/TRBV12-4|TRBJ2-7|many|NA
CASSLGENDEQYF
TGTGCCAGCAGTTTAGGGGAAAATGACGAGCAGTACTTC
>TRBV4-1|TRBJ2-1|many|NA
CASSQADSNNEQFF
TGCGCCAGCAGCCAAGCGGACAGCAACAATGAGCAGTTCTTC
>TRBV6-4|TRBJ2-7|few|TRBD2
CASIRTSPPSYEQYF
TGTGCCAGCATCCGGACTAGTCCCCCCTCCTACGAGCAGTACTTC
>TRBV6-5|TRBJ2-7|NA|TRBD2
CASSYLGGSVRNEQYF
TGTGCCAGCAGTTACTTGGGGGGGAGTGTAAGAAACGAGCAGTACTTC
>TRBV5-5|TRBJ2-2|few|TRBD2
CASSLRVTSGRRSNTGELFF
TGTGCCAGCAGCTTGAGGGTAACTAGCGGGAGGAGATCGAACACCGGGGAGCTGTTTTTT
>TRBV6-6|TRBJ2-7|NA|TRBD2
CASSRGGFDSYEQYF
TGTGCCAGCAGCCGGGGGGGTTTTGACTCCTACGAGCAGTACTTC
>TRBV2|TRBJ1-6|NA|NA
CASIRETAPLHF
TGTGCCAGCATCAGGGAAACGGCACCCCTCCACTTT
>TRBV4-2|TRBJ2-7|few|NA
CASSQERGTLFEQYF
TGTGCCAGCAGCCAAGAGAGAGGGACCCTTTTCGAGCAGTACTTC
>TRBV15|TRBJ2-1|NA|TRBD2
CATSRDGTSLNEQFF
TGTGCCACCAGCAGAGATGGGACTAGTCTCAATGAGCAGTTCTTC
>TRBV18|TRBJ2-5|NA|NA
CASSPRHGQETQYF
TGTGCCAGCTCACCACGTCACGGTCAAGAGACCCAGTACTTC
>TRBV12-3/TRBV12-4|TRBJ2-7|few|NA
CASSPTAGTYEQYF
TGTGCCAGCAGTCCAACGGCGGGGACCTACGAGCAGTACTTC
>TRBV14|TRBJ1-4|few|NA
CASSKPGTSFGIEKLFF
TGTGCCAGCAGCAAACCCGGGACGTCATTCGGGATTGAAAAACTGTTTTTT
>TRBV4-1|TRBJ1-2|NA|NA
CASSQDHQGNYGYTF
TGCGCCAGCAGCCAAGATCACCAGGGGAACTATGGCTACACCTTC
>TRBV20-1|TRBJ1-3|NA|NA
CSALVTGRNTIYF
TGCAGTGCATTAGTGACGGGAAGGAACACCATATATTTT
>TRBV4-1|TRBJ2-3|NA|NA
CASSQEDLASDTQYF
TGCGCCAGCAGCCAAGAAGATCTAGCTTCAGATACGCAGTATTTT
>TRBV13|TRBJ2-7|NA|TRBD1
CASSLRSGTGVYEQYF
TGTGCCAGCAGCTTACGATCTGGGACAGGGGTCTACGAGCAGTACTTC
>TRBV7-8|TRBJ2-6|NA|NA
CASREASGANVLTF
TGTGCCAGCAGGGAGGCCTCTGGGGCCAACGTCCTGACTTTC
>TRBV3-1|TRBJ2-7|NA|NA
CASSRGSHEQYF
TGTGCCAGCAGCCGAGGGTCCCACGAGCAGTACTTC
>TRBV21-1|TRBJ1-6|NA|NA
CASSPNREGSPLHF
TGTGCCAGCTCCCCGAACAGGGAGGGTTCACCCCTCCACTTT
>TRBV29-1|TRBJ2-3|many|TRBD1
CSVAGQGKRGDTQYF
TGCAGCGTCGCGGGACAGGGCAAGAGGGGAGATACGCAGTATTTT
>TRBV12-3/TRBV12-4|TRBJ2-7|many|TRBD1
CASSPRTGDVEQYF
TGTGCCAGCAGTCCGCGGACAGGGGATGTCGAGCAGTACTTC
>TRBV30|TRBJ2-1|NA|TRBD2
CAWSPSLAGVEEQFF
TGTGCCTGGAGTCCGAGCCTAGCGGGAGTTGAAGAGCAGTTCTTC